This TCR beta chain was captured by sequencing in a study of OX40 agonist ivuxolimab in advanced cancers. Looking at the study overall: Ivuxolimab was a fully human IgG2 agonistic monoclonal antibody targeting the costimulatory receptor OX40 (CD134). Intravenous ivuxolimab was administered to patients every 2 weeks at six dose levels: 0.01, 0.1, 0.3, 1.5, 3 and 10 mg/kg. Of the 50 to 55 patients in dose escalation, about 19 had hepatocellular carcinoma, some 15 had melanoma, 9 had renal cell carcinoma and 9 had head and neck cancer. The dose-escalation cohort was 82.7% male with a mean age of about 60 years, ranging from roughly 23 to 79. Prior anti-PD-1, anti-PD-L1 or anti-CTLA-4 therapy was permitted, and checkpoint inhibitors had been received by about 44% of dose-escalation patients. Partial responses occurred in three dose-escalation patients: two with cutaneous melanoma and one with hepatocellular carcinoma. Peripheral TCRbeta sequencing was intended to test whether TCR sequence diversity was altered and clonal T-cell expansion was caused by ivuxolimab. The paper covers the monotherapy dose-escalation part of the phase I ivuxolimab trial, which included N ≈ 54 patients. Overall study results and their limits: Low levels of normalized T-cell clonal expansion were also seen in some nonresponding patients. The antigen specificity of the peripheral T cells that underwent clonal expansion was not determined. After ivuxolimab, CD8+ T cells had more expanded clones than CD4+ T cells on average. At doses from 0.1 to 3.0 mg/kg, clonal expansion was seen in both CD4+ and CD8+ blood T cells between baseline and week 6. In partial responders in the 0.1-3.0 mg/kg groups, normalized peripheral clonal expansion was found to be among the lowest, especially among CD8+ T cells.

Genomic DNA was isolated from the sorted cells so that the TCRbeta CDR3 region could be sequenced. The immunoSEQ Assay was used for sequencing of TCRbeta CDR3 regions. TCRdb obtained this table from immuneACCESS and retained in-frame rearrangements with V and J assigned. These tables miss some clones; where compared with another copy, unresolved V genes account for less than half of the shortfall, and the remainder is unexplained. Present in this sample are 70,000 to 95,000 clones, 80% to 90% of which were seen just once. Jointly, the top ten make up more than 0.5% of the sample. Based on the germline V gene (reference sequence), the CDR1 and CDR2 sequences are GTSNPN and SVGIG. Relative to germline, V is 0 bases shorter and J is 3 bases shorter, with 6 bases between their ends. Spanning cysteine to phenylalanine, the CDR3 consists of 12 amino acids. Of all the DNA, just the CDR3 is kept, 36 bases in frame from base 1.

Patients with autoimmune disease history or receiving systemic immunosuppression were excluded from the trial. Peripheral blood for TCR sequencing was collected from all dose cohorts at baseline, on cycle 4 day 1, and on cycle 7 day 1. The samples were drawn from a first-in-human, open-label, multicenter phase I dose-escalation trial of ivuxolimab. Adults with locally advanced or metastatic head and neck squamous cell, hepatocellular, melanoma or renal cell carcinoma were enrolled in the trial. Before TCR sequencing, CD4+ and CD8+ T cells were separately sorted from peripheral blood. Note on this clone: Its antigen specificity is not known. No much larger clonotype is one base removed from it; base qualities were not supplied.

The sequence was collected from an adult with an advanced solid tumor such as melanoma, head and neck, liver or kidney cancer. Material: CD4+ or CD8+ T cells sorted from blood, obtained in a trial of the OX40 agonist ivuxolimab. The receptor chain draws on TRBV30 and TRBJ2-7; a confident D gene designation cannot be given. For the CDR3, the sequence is CAWSVSYYEQYF. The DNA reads TGTGCCTGGAGTGTATCCTACTACGAGCAGTACTTC.